This T cell receptor beta chain was sequenced during a study of tumor-infiltrating lymphocytes in localized non-small cell lung cancer (dated by TCRdb to the early 2020s). As for the study more broadly: The cohort covered several histologies, both smokers and never-smokers, and patients whose samples were collected after neoadjuvant chemotherapy. A total of some 60 patients were part of the paired comparison of immunoSEQ T-cell fraction between tumor and uninvolved lung. Resected tumor tissue and uninvolved lung tissue described as non-adjacent to the tumor were contributed by each patient, with both tissues obtained from the same patient. In total, the ICON cohort consisted of roughly 150 surgical patients with localized non-small cell lung cancer who had their tumors resected. Alongside flow cytometry, multiplex immunofluorescence, RNA-seq, exome sequencing and proteomics, TCR sequencing was applied to the same patients as one of several integrated assays.

Patient enrollment in ICON started in the first half of 2016, and the final patient was enrolled in the second half of 2018. In a subcohort of 76 patients, fresh tumor and matched uninvolved tissue were collected for in-depth immune analyses, with TCR sequencing among those analyses. No cell sorting was done, and TCR sequencing was instead run on DNA isolated from bulk tissue. Including cysteine and phenylalanine, the CDR3 has 12 amino acids. The retained sequence is limited to the CDR3, 36 bases, with the frame set at the first base. V is shortened by 6 bases, J by 1 base, and the region joining them spans 4 bases. The germline V gene (reference sequence) provides CDR1 LNHDA and CDR2 SQIVND. The T-cell fraction in tumor and uninvolved lung tissue was obtained from TCR sequencing using the immunoSEQ assay. Under the source paper's analysis protocol: To analyze survival, patients were divided into a high T-cell fraction group (upper tertile) and a low T-cell fraction group (lower two tertiles), and the two groups were compared using a log-rank test. Paired tumor versus uninvolved lung differences in T-cell fraction were tested with a signed-rank test. TCRdb stores this immuneACCESS table with in-frame sequences only. Part of the clones is absent; in the studies checked, under half of the shortfall reflects unresolved V genes, and no reason is known for the rest. V and J calls and clone size come straight from that table; D and trimming were deduced from the DNA. The sample table shows 12,000 or so clones, and over 80% are seen once. The ten largest make up roughly an eighth of the sample.

Points on this clone: Its antigen target is currently unknown. Base quality data are lacking; no much larger clone is found one base away.

The investigation overall reported the following: Because different pieces of the same tissue were used for different assays, technical variation could not be separated from intratumor heterogeneity. Recurrence-free survival showed no association with tumor T-cell fraction from TCR sequencing (p = 0.61). In line with immunofluorescence CD3 counts, TCRbeta sequencing supported higher T cell infiltration in tumors compared with uninvolved lung tissue. Assay coverage varied across patients depending on available tissue quantity, so only a subset of the cohort had TCR sequencing. The TCR-derived T-cell fraction showed no difference between the flow cytometry-defined immunotypes IM1 (good prognosis) and IM2 (poor prognosis).

The source of this sequence is a human donor with non-small cell lung cancer. The chain joins TRBV19 to TRBJ1-5, with the D gene not clear enough to name. Sequenced: lung tumor tissue. The nucleotide sequence is given as TGTGCCAGTAGGGAGAGCAATCAGCCCCAGCATTTT. Translated, it reads CASRESNQPQHF.